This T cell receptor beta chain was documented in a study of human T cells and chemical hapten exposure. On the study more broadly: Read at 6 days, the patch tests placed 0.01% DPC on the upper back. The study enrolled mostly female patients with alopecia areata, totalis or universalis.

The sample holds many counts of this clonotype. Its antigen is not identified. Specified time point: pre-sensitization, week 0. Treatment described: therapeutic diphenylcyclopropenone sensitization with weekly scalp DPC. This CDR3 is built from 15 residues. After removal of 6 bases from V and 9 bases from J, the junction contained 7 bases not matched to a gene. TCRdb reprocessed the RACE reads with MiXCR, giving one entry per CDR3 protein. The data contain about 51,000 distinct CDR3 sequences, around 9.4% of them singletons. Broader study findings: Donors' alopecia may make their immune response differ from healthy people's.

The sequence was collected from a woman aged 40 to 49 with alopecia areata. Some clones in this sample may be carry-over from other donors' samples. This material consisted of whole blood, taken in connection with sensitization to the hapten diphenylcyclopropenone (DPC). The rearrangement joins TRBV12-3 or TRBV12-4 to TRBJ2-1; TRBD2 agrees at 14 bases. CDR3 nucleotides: TGTGCCAGCAGCCCTCGACTAGCGGGGGGGCCTGAGCAGTTCTTC. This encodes CASSPRLAGGPEQFF.